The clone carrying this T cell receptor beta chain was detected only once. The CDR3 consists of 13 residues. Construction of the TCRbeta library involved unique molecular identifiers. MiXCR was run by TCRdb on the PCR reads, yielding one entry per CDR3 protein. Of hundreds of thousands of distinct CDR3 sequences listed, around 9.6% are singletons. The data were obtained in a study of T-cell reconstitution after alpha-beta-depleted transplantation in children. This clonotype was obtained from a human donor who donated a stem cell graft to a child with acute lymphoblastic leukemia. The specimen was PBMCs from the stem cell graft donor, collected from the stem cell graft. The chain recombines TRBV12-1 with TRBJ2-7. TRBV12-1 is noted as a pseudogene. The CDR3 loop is CASSPGSSCEQYF. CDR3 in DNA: TGTGCCAGCAGCCCTGGGAGCTCCTGCGAGCAGTACTTC.